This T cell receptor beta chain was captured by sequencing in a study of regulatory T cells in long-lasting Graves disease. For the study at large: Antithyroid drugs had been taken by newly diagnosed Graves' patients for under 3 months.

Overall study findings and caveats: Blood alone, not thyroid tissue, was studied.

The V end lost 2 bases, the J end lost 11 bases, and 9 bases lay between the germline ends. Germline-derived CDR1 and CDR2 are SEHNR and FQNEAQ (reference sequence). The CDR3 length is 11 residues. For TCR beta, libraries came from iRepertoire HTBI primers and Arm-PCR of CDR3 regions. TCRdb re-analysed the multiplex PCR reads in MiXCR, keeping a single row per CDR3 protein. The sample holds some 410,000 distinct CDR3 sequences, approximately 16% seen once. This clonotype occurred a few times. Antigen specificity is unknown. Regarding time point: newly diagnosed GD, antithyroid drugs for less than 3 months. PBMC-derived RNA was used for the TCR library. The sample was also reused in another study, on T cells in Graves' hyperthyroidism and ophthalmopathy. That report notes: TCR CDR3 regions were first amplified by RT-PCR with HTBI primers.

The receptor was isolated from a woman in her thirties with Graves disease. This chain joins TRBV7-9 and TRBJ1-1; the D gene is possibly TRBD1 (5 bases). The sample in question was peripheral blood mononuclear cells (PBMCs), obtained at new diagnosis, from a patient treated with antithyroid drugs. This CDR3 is CASSLTEGAFF. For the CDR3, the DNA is TGTGCCAGCAGCTTAACAGAGGGGGCTTTCTTT.